These 32 T cell receptor beta chains were all obtained from the same sample, sequenced in a study of blood T cell repertoires in COVID-19. Assay: immunoSEQ multiplex PCR; the TCRdb copy retains only in-frame clones and omits some. The data contain 100,000 or so clones, just under 85% of them singletons. Sample: peripheral blood. These receptors were obtained from a man in his forties with active or convalescent COVID-19.

The chain couples TRBV2 to TRBJ2-3, with 8 positions matching TRBD2. This CDR3 spans 18 amino acids. V was pared by 2 bases and J by 2 bases, with 12 bases of the junction left unmatched. Germline V lookup: CDR1 SNHLY, CDR2 FYNNEI. CDR3 protein: CASSELGRGSGATDTQYF. The CDR3 DNA reads TGTGCCAGCAGTGAATTGGGGCGGGGTAGCGGGGCCACAGATACGCAGTATTTT.

Only a few counts were recorded for this clone. The chain recombines TRBV3-1 (or the pseudogene TRBV3-2) with TRBJ1-2; possible D gene TRBD1, 5 bases. Trimming cost V 3 bases and J 9 bases, with 11 bases left between them. CDR1 and CDR2 (germline): LGHDT, YNNKEL (reference sequence). This CDR3 comprises 12 residues. The CDR3 is CASSQAGQSYTF. The CDR3 DNA reads TGTGCCAGCAGCCAGGCAGGGCAGAGCTACACCTTC.

This rearrangement joins TRBV7-6 to TRBJ2-7; a possible D gene is TRBD2 (6 bases). The CDR3 consists of 14 residues. The germline gives CDR1 SGHVS, CDR2 FNYEAQ. V shed 6 bases and J shed 4 bases, with 16 bases lying between them. The CDR3 sequence is CASSYPGEEYEQYF. CDR3 nucleotides: TGTGCCAGCAGTTACCCGGGGGAGGAATACGAGCAGTACTTC.

This clone came up a few times. The J gene is TRBJ1-2, the V gene TRBV9, with 7 positions matching TRBD1. J was trimmed by 5 bases and V by 3 bases; bases with no gene match: 10. The germline V gene encodes CDR1 SGDLS and CDR2 YYNGEE. The CDR3 is made up of 15 amino acids. For the CDR3, the DNA is TGTGCCAGCAGCGGATTGACAGGGAGAGTTTATGGCTACACCTTC. This sequence encodes CASSGLTGRVYGYTF.

J is TRBJ2-3 and V is TRBV6-6, with a weak D call TRBD2 (5 bases). This CDR3 has 16 amino acids. CDR1 and CDR2 from the germline V gene are MNHNY and SVGAGI (reference sequence). The V and J ends lost 3 bases and 3 bases respectively, with 16 bases between them. The CDR3 reads CASSYSSGSVTDTQYF. The CDR3 DNA reads TGTGCCAGCAGTTATAGTTCGGGGTCGGTGACAGATACGCAGTATTTT.

V and J are TRBV19 and TRBJ1-1; 7 bases align to TRBD1. V was clipped by 10 bases and J by 1 base; unmatched bases: 12. CDR1 LNHDA and CDR2 SQIVND come from the germline V gene (reference sequence). This CDR3 has 15 residues. CDR3 sequence: CATQRQGRGNTEAFF. The DNA of the CDR3 is TGTGCCACTCAAAGACAGGGAAGGGGGAACACTGAAGCTTTCTTT. Supplemented by reference TRBV19 and TRBJ1-1, the full variable domain reads DGGITQSPKYLFRKEGQNVTLSCEQNLNHDAMYWYRQDPGQGLRLIYYSQIVNDFQKGDIAEGYSVSREKKESFPLTVTSAQKNPTAFYLCATQRQGRGNTEAFFGQGTRLTVV.

The J gene is TRBJ1-5, the V gene TRBV19, with D maybe TRBD1 (6 bases). Trimming took 5 bases from V and 11 from J, leaving 16 bases between them. Germline V gene data show CDR1 as LNHDA and CDR2 as SQIVND (reference sequence). The CDR3 length is 13 residues. The CDR3 reads CASSDPLTGTQHF. CDR3 nucleotide sequence: TGTGCCAGTAGTGACCCCTTGACAGGCACCCAGCATTTT.

The chain links TRBV2 to TRBJ2-1, with TRBD2 matching over 9 bases. The J segment lost 10 bases and the V segment lost 5 bases, leaving 3 bases of the junction unmatched. Germline CDR1 reads SNHLY; CDR2 reads FYNNEI. The CDR3 extends over 12 amino acids. DNA for the CDR3: TGTGCCAGCAGTAAGGGACTAGCCGAGCAGTTCTTC. Translation: CASSKGLAEQFF.

The chain employs TRBV18 and TRBJ1-1; D is uncertain. V lost 4 bases and J 4 bases, leaving 19 bases between the germline ends. The CDR3 length is 16 residues. Germline V gene lookup returns CDR1 KGHSH and CDR2 LQKENI. The CDR3 DNA sequence: TGTGCCAGCTCACTCTCGGGGTCCAAAATCGGCACTGAAGCTTTCTTT. Translating it yields CASSLSGSKIGTEAFF. Full variable domain (missing parts from reference TRBV18 and TRBJ1-1): NAGVMQNPRHLVRRRGQEARLRCSPMKGHSHVYWYRQLPEEGLKFMVYLQKENIIDESGMPKERFSAEFPKEGPSILRIQQVVRGDSAAYFCASSLSGSKIGTEAFFGQGTRLTVV.

J is TRBJ2-1 and V is TRBV3-1 (or the pseudogene TRBV3-2); 9 bases agree with TRBD2. The CDR3 totals 14 residues. CDR1 is LGHDT and CDR2 is YNNKEL in the germline V gene (reference sequence). V lost 4 bases, J lost 7 bases, and 5 bases stayed unmatched. CDR3 sequence reads: CASSRRGGRNEQFF. Here the CDR3 DNA reads TGTGCCAGCAGCCGGCGGGGGGGCAGAAATGAGCAGTTCTTC.

V is TRBV10-3 and J is TRBJ1-6, with a possible D match to TRBD1 (5 bases). Between the trimmed V and J ends, which lost 5 bases and 8 bases, there was a span of 13 bases. CDR3 length: 14 amino acids. Germline lookup yields CDR1 ENHRY and CDR2 SYGVKD. The CDR3 DNA follows: TGTGCCATCAGTCCCGGTCAGGGTGATTCACCCCTCCACTTT. It yields the protein CAISPGQGDSPLHF.

The V gene is TRBV14, the J gene TRBJ1-1, with unresolved D. The germline gives CDR1 SGHDN, CDR2 FVKESK. This CDR3 is built from 16 residues. V was clipped by 1 base and J by 1 base, with 13 bases between them. This chain's CDR3 is CASSQVSVRGNTEAFF. CDR3 nucleotides: TGTGCCAGCAGCCAAGTCTCGGTTCGGGGGAACACTGAAGCTTTCTTT.

The V gene is TRBV6-2 or TRBV6-3, the J gene TRBJ2-3; 8 bases match TRBD2. This CDR3 has 15 amino acids. Trimming at V came to 3 bases and at J to 4 bases, leaving 6 bases not matched to a gene. Looked up from germline, CDR1 is MNHEY and CDR2 is SVGEGT. The CDR3 region has the DNA TGTGCCAGCAGTTATCGGGGGGGGGCCGCAGATACGCAGTATTTT. Amino acid sequence: CASSYRGGAADTQYF.

This sequence joins TRBV7-2 and TRBJ1-5; tentatively, D is TRBD1 (5 bases). CDR1 and CDR2 (germline): SGHTA, FQGNSA. The ends were cut back, 0 bases at V and 0 bases at J, with 9 bases in the middle. The CDR3 length is 16 residues. The chain's CDR3 is CASSLAGAYSNQPQHF. The DNA for the CDR3 is TGTGCCAGCAGCTTAGCAGGGGCCTATAGCAATCAGCCCCAGCATTTT.

This chain joins TRBV15 and TRBJ1-1; 8 nucleotides line up with TRBD1. Germline V CDR1 and CDR2: LNHNV, YYDKDF (reference sequence). Losses at the gene ends were 0 bases for V and 0 bases for J; bases not matched to a gene: 3. This CDR3 has 16 amino acids. Here the CDR3 reads CATSRDRGLVNTEAFF. In nucleotides, the CDR3 is TGTGCCACCAGCAGAGACAGGGGGCTGGTGAACACTGAAGCTTTCTTT.

The chain joins TRBV18 to TRBJ1-2, with D maybe TRBD1 (6 bases). The CDR3 length is 13 residues. Trimming shortened V by 6 bases and J by 6 bases, and 14 bases separated the two germline ends. In germline, CDR1 is KGHSH, CDR2 LQKENI. The CDR3: CASSQQQGHGYTF. The DNA for the CDR3 is TGTGCCAGCTCCCAACAACAGGGCCATGGCTACACCTTC.

The chain is built from TRBV5-4 and TRBJ2-3, with D perhaps TRBD1 (6 bases). CDR3 length: 12 amino acids. The germline CDR1 and CDR2 sequences are SGHNT and YYREEE (reference sequence). Between the trimmed V and J ends, which lost 5 bases and 5 bases, there was a span of 9 bases. This CDR3 is CASSLTGDTQYF. CDR3 coding DNA: TGTGCCAGCAGTTTGACAGGAGATACGCAGTATTTT.

The chain joins TRBV5-6 to TRBJ1-4; the D is unclear. The CDR3 is 14 amino acids. Germline CDR1 is SGHDT and CDR2 is YYEEEE. The V end lost 2 bases, the J end lost 0 bases, and 5 bases lay between the germline ends. The CDR3 region is CASSLSSTNEKLFF. CDR3 DNA: TGTGCCAGCAGCTTATCCTCAACTAATGAAAAACTGTTTTTT.

The chain links TRBV10-3 to TRBJ2-7, with 7 bases lining up with TRBD1. The CDR3 has 13 residues. Looked up from germline, CDR1 is ENHRY and CDR2 is SYGVKD. J was trimmed by 5 bases and V by 4 bases; bases with no gene match: 5. The CDR3 protein is CAISGPTGNEQYF. The DNA for the CDR3 is TGTGCCATCAGTGGGCCGACAGGGAACGAGCAGTACTTC.

V gene TRBV5-6 combines with J gene TRBJ2-3, with a tentative D call TRBD1 (6 bases). The CDR3 sequence is 15 residues long. Trimming stripped 2 bases from V and 4 bases from J, with 14 bases between. Germline CDR1 and CDR2: SGHDT and YYEEEE. The CDR3 is CASSFGTTRADTQYF. CDR3 bases: TGTGCCAGCAGCTTCGGGACAACACGAGCAGATACGCAGTATTTT.

CDR3 protein: CASSLFGGSGNTIYF. The CDR3 nucleotides are TGTGCCAGCAGCTTATTCGGAGGCTCTGGAAACACCATATATTTT. The J gene is TRBJ1-3, the V gene TRBV11-1; no reliable D call. The V gene's germline CDR1 is SGHAT and CDR2 FQDESV (reference sequence). The V gene lost 2 bases and the J gene lost 0 bases, with 8 bases spanning the gap. CDR3 size: 15 residues.

This chain connects TRBV11-2 to TRBJ1-2, with 9 bases aligning to TRBD1. In germline, CDR1 is SGHAT, CDR2 FQNNGV. The V gene end was trimmed by 7 bases and the J gene end by 4 bases; junction bases not matched to a gene: 4. CDR3 size: 13 residues. This CDR3 reads CASTGQGGYGYTF. Written as DNA, the CDR3 is TGTGCCAGCACGGGACAGGGCGGCTATGGCTACACCTTC.

This clone was counted at least ten times. This chain's CDR3 is CASSVRSGSLEQFF. Here the CDR3 DNA reads TGTGCCAGCAGCGTAAGGTCCGGGTCATTAGAGCAGTTCTTC. This chain links TRBV11-3 with TRBJ2-1; D is unclear. Germline-derived CDR1 and CDR2 are SGHNT and YENEEA. The CDR3 spans 14 residues. Trimming shortened V by 5 bases and J by 10 bases, and 18 bases separated the two germline ends. Full variable domain (missing parts from reference TRBV11-3 and TRBJ2-1): EAGVVQSPRYKIIEKKQPVAFWCNPISGHNTLYWYLQNLGQGPELLIRYENEEAVDDSQLPKDRFSAERLKGVDSTLKIQPAELGDSAVYLCASSVRSGSLEQFFGPGTRLTVL.

The chain couples TRBV19 to TRBJ1-1, with 8 bases matching TRBD1. The CDR3 covers 16 residues. The junction had 6 bases not matched to a gene; V was cut back by 3 bases and J by 0 bases. Per the germline V gene, CDR1 is LNHDA and CDR2 is SQIVND (reference sequence). As DNA, the CDR3 is TGTGCCAGTAGTATCCGACAGGGGAACATGAACACTGAAGCTTTCTTT. Translated, it gives CASSIRQGNMNTEAFF.

This sequence joins TRBV6-6 and TRBJ2-3, with TRBD1 as a possible D gene (5 bases). CDR3 length: 15 amino acids. V lost 3 bases, J lost 1 base, and 11 bases lay in between. Germline V gives CDR1 MNHNY, CDR2 SVGAGI (reference sequence). DNA for the CDR3: TGTGCCAGCAGTTATGGAGACAGTGGCACAGATACGCAGTATTTT. Its translation: CASSYGDSGTDTQYF.

This rearrangement joins TRBV29-1 to TRBJ2-2, with D possibly TRBD1 on 6 matching bases. Trimming took off 6 bases at V and 1 base at J, with 18 bases between the two ends. This CDR3 contains 16 residues. Germline V gene lookup returns CDR1 SQVTM and CDR2 ANQGSEA. CDR3 DNA sequence: TGCAGCGTAGCCGCACCGGGACACAGGAACACCGGGGAGCTGTTTTTT. Amino acids: CSVAAPGHRNTGELFF.

The CDR3 protein is CAREGDRGYRGHTEAFF. The CDR3 region has the DNA TGTGCCAGAGAGGGGGACAGGGGGTATCGGGGCCACACTGAAGCTTTCTTT. The chain is built from TRBV21-1 and TRBJ1-1; the table's TRBD1 call for D was not verified on the DNA. TRBV21-1 is a documented pseudogene. The CDR3 runs 17 residues.

This chain links TRBV19 with TRBJ1-2, with 8 bases aligning to TRBD1. The CDR3 is 15 residues long. The V segment lost 5 bases and the J segment 1 base; nucleotides outside the gene matches: 6. CDR1 LNHDA and CDR2 SQIVND come from the germline V gene (reference sequence). The CDR3: CASSQQGAFNYGYTF. The DNA of the CDR3 is TGTGCCAGTAGTCAGCAGGGGGCCTTTAACTATGGCTACACCTTC.

V is TRBV12-3 or TRBV12-4 and J is TRBJ2-7; 11 bases are shared with TRBD1. The CDR3 contains 13 residues. V shed 7 bases and J 10 bases; nucleotides not matched to a gene: 9. CDR3 nucleotide sequence: TGTGCCAGCAAACCCGGACAGGGGGCGCGACAGTACTTC. This translates into CASKPGQGARQYF.

The genes are TRBV3-1 (or the pseudogene TRBV3-2) and TRBJ2-3, with 7 bases lining up with TRBD2. The CDR3 is made up of 15 amino acids. Germline V CDR1 and CDR2: LGHDT, YNNKEL (reference sequence). V lost 6 bases, J lost 1 base, and 7 bases stayed unmatched. The CDR3 region has the DNA TGTGCCAGCAGACCTCAGGGAGGGGGCACAGATACGCAGTATTTT. This codes for CASRPQGGGTDTQYF.

This clone was observed a handful of times. The chain combines TRBV19 with TRBJ2-7; 10 nucleotides match TRBD1. Germline CDR1 is LNHDA and CDR2 is SQIVND (reference sequence). The length of the CDR3 is 13 residues. After removal of 5 bases from V and 7 bases from J, the junction contained 5 bases not matched to a gene. CDR3 loop: CASSAGQGGEQYF. The CDR3 DNA follows: TGTGCCAGTAGTGCAGGACAGGGGGGAGAGCAGTACTTC.

This chain uses TRBV9 with TRBJ1-4; tentative D call: TRBD1 (5 bases). The CDR3 has 14 residues. The germline gives CDR1 SGDLS, CDR2 YYNGEE. Trimming took 4 bases from V and 3 from J, leaving 10 bases between them. The CDR3 nucleotides read TGTGCCAGCAGCAGAGACAGCTCTAATGAAAAACTGTTTTTT. Amino acid sequence: CASSRDSSNEKLFF.